One and the same sample provided the 17 T cell receptor beta chains below, sequenced in a study of blood T cell repertoires in COVID-19. The data were produced by immunoSEQ multiplex PCR, yet TCRdb's version contains in-frame clones alone and is incomplete. Of approximately 180,000 clones listed, 85% are singletons. The sequenced material came from PBMCs or T cells enriched from blood (not recorded which). These TCRs come from a man aged 40-49 years who had recovered from COVID-19.

This chain joins TRBV18 and TRBJ1-1, with D possibly matching TRBD1 (6 bases). Trimming stripped 5 bases from V and 1 base from J, with 11 bases between. Looked up from germline, CDR1 is KGHSH and CDR2 is LQKENI. The CDR3 has 14 residues. This CDR3 is CASSSWTENTEAFF. The CDR3, as DNA: TGTGCCAGCTCATCATGGACAGAGAACACTGAAGCTTTCTTT.

The chain couples TRBV14 to TRBJ2-7; 8 bases agree with TRBD2. CDR3 size: 14 residues. V was pared by 5 bases and J by 0 bases, with 3 bases of the junction left unmatched. Germline lookup yields CDR1 SGHDN and CDR2 FVKESK. The CDR3 DNA reads as TGTGCCAGCAGCAAAGCGGGAGTCTCCTACGAGCAGTACTTC. This encodes CASSKAGVSYEQYF.

The chain employs TRBV19 and TRBJ1-1; D is unresolved. The germline V gene encodes CDR1 LNHDA and CDR2 SQIVND (reference sequence). Trimming stripped 7 bases from V and 5 bases from J, with 17 bases between. The CDR3 length is 14 residues. CDR3 amino acids: CASTVWSAGTEAFF. CDR3 bases: TGTGCCAGTACGGTGTGGAGCGCCGGGACTGAAGCTTTCTTT.

J is TRBJ2-4 and V is TRBV14, with 8 bases aligning to TRBD2. Per the germline V gene, CDR1 is SGHDN and CDR2 is FVKESK. The CDR3 spans 16 residues. V was clipped by 1 base and J by 3 bases; unmatched bases: 5. The CDR3: CASSQATGGRKNIQYF. As DNA, the CDR3 is TGTGCCAGCAGCCAAGCCACGGGGGGGCGCAAAAACATTCAGTACTTC.

CDR3 DNA: TGCGCCAGCAGCTTGGGGGACAGGGTCACTGAAGCTTTCTTT. This translates into CASSLGDRVTEAFF. This chain uses TRBV5-1 with TRBJ1-1; 9 bases are a match to TRBD1. J lost 4 bases, V lost 0 bases, and 1 base had no gene match. CDR1 SGHRS and CDR2 YFSETQ come from the germline V gene. This CDR3 is built from 14 residues.

This clone showed up just once. V gene TRBV2 combines with J gene TRBJ1-3; TRBD1 agrees at 7 bases. The germline V gene has CDR1 SNHLY and CDR2 FYNNEI. V trimming: 9 bases; J trimming: 0 bases; junction bases outside the gene matches: 2. This CDR3 is built from 13 residues. The CDR3 sequence: CASTGDSGNTIYF. The DNA for the CDR3 is TGTGCCAGTACAGGGGACTCTGGAAACACCATATATTTT. Complete variable domain (other parts from reference TRBV2 and TRBJ1-3): EPEVTQTPSHQVTQMGQEVILRCVPISNHLYFYWYRQILGQKVEFLVSFYNNEISEKSEIFDDQFSVERPDGSNFTLKIRSTKLEDSAMYFCASTGDSGNTIYFGEGSWLTVV.

In DNA, the CDR3 is TGCGCCAGCAGAACCGGGGGACAGGGCCAAGAGACCCAGTACTTC. It translates to CASRTGGQGQETQYF. The rearrangement links TRBV5-1 to TRBJ2-5; 9 bases agree with TRBD1. CDR1 is SGHRS and CDR2 is YFSETQ in the germline V gene. The junction had 6 bases not matched to a gene; V was cut back by 5 bases and J by 1 base. There are 15 residues in the CDR3.

This clone was seen a single time. The chain joins TRBV30 to TRBJ1-3, with a weak D call TRBD1 (5 bases). Per germline, CDR1 GTSNPN and CDR2 SVGIG (reference sequence). V was trimmed by 3 bases and J by 0 bases, leaving 9 bases between them. This CDR3 has 14 amino acids. This CDR3 is CAWSDSGSGNTIYF. The CDR3 DNA reads TGTGCCTGGAGCGACAGTGGCTCTGGAAACACCATATATTTT.

This chain connects TRBV28 to TRBJ1-5, with TRBD1 identical over 8 bases. J gave up 3 bases and V 5 bases, and 3 bases lay outside the gene matches. This CDR3 is built from 14 residues. Germline CDR1 MDHEN, CDR2 SYDVKM. The CDR3 DNA reads as TGTGCCAGCAGTCCGGGACAGGACAATCAGCCCCAGCATTTT. This sequence encodes CASSPGQDNQPQHF.

This chain links TRBV7-9 with TRBJ2-3, with D perhaps matching TRBD2 (5 bases). Deletions cut 6 bases from V and 2 bases from J, with 9 bases between. CDR1 and CDR2 from the germline V gene are SEHNR and FQNEAQ (reference sequence). The CDR3 loop spans 13 amino acids. Written as DNA, the CDR3 is TGTGCCAGCAGGCGGGCGGTCACAGATACGCAGTATTTT. Amino acids: CASRRAVTDTQYF. The full variable domain, its missing parts supplied by reference TRBV7-9 and TRBJ2-3, is DTGVSQNPRHKITKRGQNVTFRCDPISEHNRLYWYRQTLGQGPEFLTYFQNEAQLEKSRLLSDRFSAERPKGSFSTLEIQRTEQGDSAMYLCASRRAVTDTQYFGPGTRLTVL.

The rearrangement links TRBV5-1 to TRBJ2-5; TRBD2 agrees at 8 bases. Germline-derived CDR1 and CDR2 are SGHRS and YFSETQ. The CDR3 has 16 amino acids. V was clipped by 0 bases and J by 1 base; unmatched bases: 5. CDR3 region: CASSLDPGLVQETQYF. As DNA, the CDR3 is TGCGCCAGCAGCTTGGACCCGGGACTAGTCCAAGAGACCCAGTACTTC.

V usage is TRBV28 and J usage is TRBJ2-7; D is ambiguous. Per the germline V gene, CDR1 is MDHEN and CDR2 is SYDVKM. V dropped 8 bases and J dropped 3 bases, with 8 bases sitting between them. The CDR3 consists of 11 residues. In DNA, the CDR3 is TGTGCCAGCCGTGAGAGCTACGAGCAGTACTTC. This codes for CASRESYEQYF. Drawing the rest from reference TRBV28 and TRBJ2-7, the complete variable domain is DVKVTQSSRYLVKRTGEKVFLECVQDMDHENMFWYRQDPGLGLRLIYFSYDVKMKEKGDIPEGYSVSREKKERFSLILESASTNQTSMYLCASRESYEQYFGPGTRLTVT.

The chain employs TRBV28 and TRBJ1-5; D not certain. Trimming took 2 bases from V and 5 from J, leaving 7 bases between them. CDR3 size: 13 residues. Germline-derived CDR1 and CDR2 are MDHEN and SYDVKM. The CDR3 bases are TGTGCCAGCAGTTTAAATTCGGATCAGCCCCAGCATTTT. Translation gives CASSLNSDQPQHF. Supplemented by reference TRBV28 and TRBJ1-5, the full variable domain reads DVKVTQSSRYLVKRTGEKVFLECVQDMDHENMFWYRQDPGLGLRLIYFSYDVKMKEKGDIPEGYSVSREKKERFSLILESASTNQTSMYLCASSLNSDQPQHFGDGTRLSIL.

V usage is TRBV27 and J usage is TRBJ1-6, with TRBD1 identical over 10 bases. With V trimmed by 7 bases and J by 7 bases, 7 bases remained unmatched. Germline loops: CDR1 MNHEY, CDR2 SMNVEV (reference sequence). The CDR3 loop spans 15 amino acids. The CDR3, as DNA: TGTGCCAGCAACCCGGACAGGGGGTACAATTCACCCCTCCACTTT. Residues: CASNPDRGYNSPLHF.

The chain carries TRBV10-2 and TRBJ1-1; no reliable D call. The CDR3 contains 14 residues. V was trimmed by 8 bases and J by 7 bases, leaving 20 bases between them. Germline CDR1 WSHSY, CDR2 SAAADI. As DNA, the CDR3 is TGCGCCAGCGCATTGGAGCTGCTGGCGTATGAAGCTTTCTTT. Translating it yields CASALELLAYEAFF.

V usage is TRBV10-1 and J usage is TRBJ2-2; 8 bases align to TRBD1. The CDR3 has 13 amino acids. V was pared by 5 bases and J by 8 bases, with 4 bases of the junction left unmatched. Germline CDR1 WNHNN, CDR2 SYGVQD (reference sequence). DNA for the CDR3: TGCGCCAGCAGTCGCGACAGGGGAGGGGAGCTGTTTTTT. Translated: CASSRDRGGELFF.

This chain links TRBV5-8 with TRBJ2-1; 9 bases are shared with TRBD2. V was clipped by 2 bases and J by 15 bases; unmatched bases: 9. Per germline, CDR1 SGHTS and CDR2 YDEGEE. The CDR3 is 13 amino acids. CDR3 loop: CASSFGRGGLRFF. As DNA, the CDR3 is TGTGCCAGCAGCTTCGGGCGGGGGGGCTTACGGTTCTTC.